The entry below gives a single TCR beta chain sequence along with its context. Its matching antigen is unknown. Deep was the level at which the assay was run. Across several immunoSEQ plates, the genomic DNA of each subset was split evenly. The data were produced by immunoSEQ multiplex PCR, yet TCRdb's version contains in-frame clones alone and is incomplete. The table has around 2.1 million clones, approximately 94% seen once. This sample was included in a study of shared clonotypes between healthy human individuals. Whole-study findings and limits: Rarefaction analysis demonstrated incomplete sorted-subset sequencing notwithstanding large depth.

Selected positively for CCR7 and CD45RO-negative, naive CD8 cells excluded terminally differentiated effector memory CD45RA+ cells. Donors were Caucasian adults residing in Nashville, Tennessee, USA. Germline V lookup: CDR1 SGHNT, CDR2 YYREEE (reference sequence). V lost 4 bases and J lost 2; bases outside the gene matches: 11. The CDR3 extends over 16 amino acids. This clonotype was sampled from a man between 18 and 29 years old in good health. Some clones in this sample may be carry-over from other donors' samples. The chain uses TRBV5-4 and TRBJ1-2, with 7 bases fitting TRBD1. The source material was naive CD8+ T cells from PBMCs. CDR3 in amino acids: CASSTHPGQRNYGYTF. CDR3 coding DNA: TGTGCCAGCAGCACCCACCCGGGACAGCGAAACTATGGCTACACCTTC.